Below are 10 T cell receptor beta chains sequenced from a single sample in a study of read filtering for tumor transcriptome and immune sequencing. This library used approximately 390 ng RNA and molecular barcoded adaptors spanning alpha/delta and beta/gamma chains. Via MiXCR, TCRdb re-called the reads, giving one row per CDR3 protein. The profile shows roughly 93,000 distinct CDR3 sequences, 20% to 25% of them singletons. Material: a population of CD138-negative cells sorted from bone marrow. The source is a donor aged 40 or over with multiple myeloma.

This clonotype has at least ten counts. The J gene is TRBJ2-5, the V gene TRBV12-3 or TRBV12-4, with no clear D. CDR3 length: 14 amino acids. V shed 4 bases and J shed 5 bases, with 14 bases lying between them. The CDR3 loop reads CASSSSRRLETQYF. CDR3 coding DNA: TGTGCCAGCAGTTCGAGTCGGCGGCTGGAGACCCAGTACTTC.

The sample holds many counts of this clonotype. The rearrangement uses TRBV28 and TRBJ2-7; a possible D gene is TRBD1 (5 bases). The CDR3 loop spans 16 amino acids. V was cut by 6 bases and J by 2 bases, with 20 bases left in between. Germline assignment: CDR1 MDHEN and CDR2 SYDVKM. The CDR3 sequence: CASSFTLRDLTYEQYF. As DNA, the CDR3 is TGTGCCAGCAGCTTCACCCTCAGGGATCTAACCTACGAGCAGTACTTC.

This clonotype has a count of ten or more. The CDR3 protein is CASSLRARPGENEQFF. The CDR3 nucleotides read TGTGCCAGCAGTTTAAGGGCGAGGCCGGGGGAAAATGAGCAGTTCTTC. The chain combines TRBV12-3 or TRBV12-4 with TRBJ2-1; tentatively, D is TRBD2 (6 bases). The CDR3 covers 16 residues. Deletions cut 2 bases from V and 7 bases from J, with 18 bases between.

The rearrangement links TRBV29-1 to TRBJ2-3, with D unclear. This CDR3 comprises 14 residues. Trimming pared 5 bases from V and 1 base from J, leaving 13 bases between. Germline V CDR1 and CDR2: SQVTM, ANQGSEA. In DNA form, the CDR3 reads TGCAGCGTTTGTATTCGAGACTGCACAGATACGCAGTATTTT. This codes for CSVCIRDCTDTQYF.

J is TRBJ1-5 and V is TRBV7-2; no reliable D call. Germline V gives CDR1 SGHTA, CDR2 FQGNSA. The CDR3 runs 12 residues. The V end lost 5 bases, the J end lost 6 bases, and 8 bases lay between the germline ends. This CDR3 is CASSPAGQPQHF. In DNA form, the CDR3 reads TGTGCCAGCAGCCCGGCAGGTCAGCCCCAGCATTTT.

As regards this clonotype: With a much larger clone just one base away, this may be a read error. DNA of the CDR3: TGTGCCAGCAGTCCCGGACAGGGTGGCGCTGAAGCTTTCTTT. Its translation is CASSPGQGGAEAFF. The chain couples TRBV28 to TRBJ1-1; 8 nucleotides match TRBD1. This CDR3 has 14 residues. V lost 5 bases to trimming and J lost 6 bases; unmatched junction nucleotides: 8. Germline values: CDR1 MDHEN, CDR2 SYDVKM.

The chain uses TRBV12-3 or TRBV12-4 and TRBJ1-2; 7 bases agree with TRBD1. The V segment lost 6 bases and the J segment 5 bases; nucleotides outside the gene matches: 6. The CDR3 has 13 amino acids. CDR3 DNA: TGTGCCAGCAGACTGGGACAGAAATATGGCTACACCTTC. This translates into CASRLGQKYGYTF.

The chain recombines TRBV2 with TRBJ1-3; D is perhaps TRBD1 (6 bases). The V and J ends lost 7 bases and 0 bases respectively, with 10 bases between them. Germline CDR1 is SNHLY and CDR2 is FYNNEI. The CDR3 extends over 14 amino acids. CDR3 sequence reads: CASKGGPSGNTIYF. DNA for the CDR3: TGTGCCAGCAAGGGGGGTCCCTCTGGAAACACCATATATTTT.

The V call is TRBV4-2, the J call TRBJ1-1; a possible D gene is TRBD1 (5 bases). From germline, CDR1 is LGHNA and CDR2 YNFKEQ. Trimming shortened V by 0 bases and J by 1 base, and 15 bases separated the two germline ends. The CDR3 runs 17 residues. The DNA for the CDR3 is TGTGCCAGCAGCCAAGATGGGCAGGGTAAGGAGAACACTGAAGCTTTCTTT. Its protein is CASSQDGQGKENTEAFF.

A remark on this clonotype: Possible read error: a much larger clone is one base away. CDR3 DNA sequence: TGCAGTGCTAAGCGGGGTCCCCTCCAGTTT. Translated, it gives CSAKRGPLQF. The gene calls are TRBV20-1 and TRBJ1-6; no clear D gene. The germline V gene encodes CDR1 DFQATT and CDR2 SNEGSKA (reference sequence). The CDR3 has 10 amino acids.